This section outlines one T cell receptor beta chain sequence together with its context. The source of the sample is a study of neoadjuvant anti-PD-1 for oral cavity cancer. Using immunoSEQ multiplex PCR, the repertoire was profiled, and TCRdb retains in-frame clones only, with some absent. The repertoire consists of about 14,000 clones, with nearly 75% occurring once and the leading ten covering about 2%. Germline CDR1 reads KGHSY; CDR2 reads FQNENV. This CDR3 contains 12 residues. Trimming took off 4 bases at V and 8 bases at J, with 10 bases between the two ends. The sample's time point: after neoadjuvant nivolumab, at surgical resection.

The material was PBMCs, obtained after nivolumab (anti-PD-1) treatment. This chain connects TRBV16 to TRBJ2-3; D gene uncertain. This TCR was recovered from a person aged 35-80 years with oral cavity squamous cell carcinoma. The CDR3 loop reads CASSPTVGTQYF. CDR3 bases: TGTGCCAGCAGCCCTACAGTAGGTACGCAGTATTTT.